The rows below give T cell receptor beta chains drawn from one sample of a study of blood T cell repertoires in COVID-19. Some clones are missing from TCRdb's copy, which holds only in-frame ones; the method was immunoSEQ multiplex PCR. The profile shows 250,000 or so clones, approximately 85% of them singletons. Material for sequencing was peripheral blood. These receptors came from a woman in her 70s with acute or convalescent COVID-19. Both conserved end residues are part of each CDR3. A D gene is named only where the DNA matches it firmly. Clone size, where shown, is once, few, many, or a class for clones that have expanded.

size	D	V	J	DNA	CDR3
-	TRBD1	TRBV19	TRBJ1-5	TGTGCCAGTAGTATAGATGGTGGGACAGGTAGACCTTATCAGCCCCAGCATTTT	CASSIDGGTGRPYQPQHF
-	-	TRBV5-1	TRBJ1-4	TGCGCCAGCAGCCAGGGCAGGGGTAATGAAAAACTGTTTTTT	CASSQGRGNEKLFF
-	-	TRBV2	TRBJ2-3	TGTGCCAGCAGTACCCAAGGGACAACTAGCACAGATACGCAGTATTTT	CASSTQGTTSTDTQYF
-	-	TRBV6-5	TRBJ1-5	TGTGCCAGCCGCGGGGGTAGTAGCAATCAGCCCCAGCATTTT	CASRGGSSNQPQHF
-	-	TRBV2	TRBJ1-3	TGTGCCAGCAGGGCAAACAGGGTCTCTGGAAACACCATATATTTT	CASRANRVSGNTIYF
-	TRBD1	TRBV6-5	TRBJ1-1	TGTGCCAGCAGCTCCGGCCGATACGGACAGGCAGCTTTCTTT	CASSSGRYGQAAFF
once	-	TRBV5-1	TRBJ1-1	TGCGCCAGCTCGTCGGTAATGAACACTGAAGCTTTCTTT	CASSSVMNTEAFF
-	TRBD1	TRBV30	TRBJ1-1	TGTGCCTGGACCCGACAGGGGAACACTGAAGCTTTCTTT	CAWTRQGNTEAFF
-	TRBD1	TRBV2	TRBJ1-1	TGTGCCACCATAAGACAGGGGATGAACACTGAAGCTTTCTTT	CATIRQGMNTEAFF
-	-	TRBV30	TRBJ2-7	TGTGCCTGGAGTGTAGGGCCCGGGACCTACGAGCAGTACTTC	CAWSVGPGTYEQYF
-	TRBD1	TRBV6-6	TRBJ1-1	TGTGCCAGCAGATTGGGACAGGCCTTGGGCACTGAAGCTTTCTTT	CASRLGQALGTEAFF
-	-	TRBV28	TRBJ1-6	TGTGCCAGCAGTTTGGTCAGGGGAGCGTATTCACCCCTCCACTTT	CASSLVRGAYSPLHF
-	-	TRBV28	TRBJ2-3	TGTGCCAGCAGGAAACAGAACACAGATACGCAGTATTTT	CASRKQNTDTQYF
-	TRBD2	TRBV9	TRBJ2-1	TGTGCCAGCAGCGTAGCGGGCGGGGGGGCCTACAATGAGCAGTTCTTC	CASSVAGGGAYNEQFF
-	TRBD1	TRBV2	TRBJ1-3	TGTGCCAGCAGTGAGCAGGGGGCTGGAAACACCATATATTTT	CASSEQGAGNTIYF
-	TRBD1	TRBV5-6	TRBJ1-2	TGTGCCAGCAGAATGTACGGGACAGGGGGCGCTGGCTACACCTTC	CASRMYGTGGAGYTF
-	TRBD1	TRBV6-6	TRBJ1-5	TGTGCCAGCAGACTCGACAGGGTTCAGCCCCAGCATTTT	CASRLDRVQPQHF
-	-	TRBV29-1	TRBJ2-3	TGCAGCGTTGTTGGGGGGGCCTCTAGCACAGATACGCAGTATTTT	CSVVGGASSTDTQYF
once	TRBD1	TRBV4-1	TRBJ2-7	TGCGCCAGCAGTCCGTCCGGACAGGGGGGAGAGCAGTACTTC	CASSPSGQGGEQYF
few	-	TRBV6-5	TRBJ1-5	TGTGCCACTGCGACAGGCAATCAGCCCCAGCATTTT	CATATGNQPQHF
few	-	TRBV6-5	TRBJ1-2	TGTGCCAGCAGTTACGGGACAACGCCGGGTTATGGCTACACCTTC	CASSYGTTPGYGYTF
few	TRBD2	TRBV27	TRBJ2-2	TGTGCCAGCAGTTTGACCACTAGCGGGGACACCGGGGAGCTGTTTTTT	CASSLTTSGDTGELFF